What follows are 31 T cell receptor beta chains derived from one specimen sequenced in a study of T cells in Graves' hyperthyroidism and ophthalmopathy. Amplification of TCR beta CDR3 regions was performed using RNA transcripts as template. First-round RT-PCR of the TCR CDR3 relied on the HTBI primer set. Each CDR3 protein gets one entry after TCRdb re-called the multiplex PCR reads with MiXCR. The data contain approximately 630,000 distinct CDR3 sequences, roughly 17% of them singletons. Sequences were obtained from blood. The source of these receptors is a young woman with Graves' hyperthyroidism.

The table lists this clonotype with many counts. The V gene is TRBV15, the J gene TRBJ2-3; 14 nucleotides agree with TRBD2. The CDR3 has 17 residues. The junction had 7 bases not matched to a gene; V was cut back by 3 bases and J by 5 bases. Germline CDR1 LNHNV, CDR2 YYDKDF (reference sequence). CDR3 residues: CATSSGTSGSYGDTQYF. Here the CDR3 DNA reads TGTGCCACCAGCAGCGGGACTAGCGGGAGTTATGGAGATACGCAGTATTTT.

A note on this clonotype: A single base separates this from a much larger clone, so it may be a read error. The chain carries TRBV28 and TRBJ2-3, with D possibly being TRBD1 or TRBD2 (5 bases each). The CDR3 is made up of 17 amino acids. Germline V gene data show CDR1 as MDHEN and CDR2 as SYDVKM. The CDR3: CASSFVRGVWRTDAQYF. The CDR3 DNA reads TGTGCCAGCAGTTTCGTTCGAGGGGTATGGCGCACAGATGCGCAGTATTTT. The variable domain in full, completed from reference TRBV28 and TRBJ2-3, reads DVKVTQSSRYLVKRTGEKVFLECVQDMDHENMFWYRQDPGLGLRLIYFSYDVKMKEKGDIPEGYSVSREKKERFSLILESASTNQTSMYLCASSFVRGVWRTDAQYFGPGTRLTVL.

This clonotype has only a few counts. The V call is TRBV7-2, the J call TRBJ2-3; D uncertain. Germline-derived CDR1 and CDR2 are SGHTA and FQGNSA. Between the trimmed V and J ends, which lost 4 bases and 3 bases, there was a span of 11 bases. The CDR3 length is 14 residues. In nucleotides, the CDR3 is TGTGCCAGCAGCTCAGCCCTTCGGACAGATACGCAGTATTTT. Residues: CASSSALRTDTQYF. Complete variable domain (other parts from reference TRBV7-2 and TRBJ2-3): GAGVSQSPSNKVTEKGKDVELRCDPISGHTALYWYRQSLGQGLEFLIYFQGNSAPDKSGLPSDRFSAERTGGSVSTLTIQRTQQEDSAVYLCASSSALRTDTQYFGPGTRLTVL.

V and J are TRBV3-1 and TRBJ1-3; maybe TRBD1 (6 bases). The V and J ends lost 10 bases and 0 bases respectively, with 10 bases between them. The CDR3 totals 13 residues. Germline lookup yields CDR1 LGHDT and CDR2 YNNKEL (reference sequence). The CDR3 DNA sequence: TGTGCCATCGGACAGTCCTCTGGAAACACCATATATTTT. It yields the protein CAIGQSSGNTIYF. The entire variable domain, with the rest obtained from reference TRBV3-1 and TRBJ1-3, is as follows: DTAVSQTPKYLVTQMGNDKSIKCEQNLGHDTMYWYKQDSKKFLKIMFSYNNKELIINETVPNRFSPKSPDKAHLNLHINSLELGDSAVYFCAIGQSSGNTIYFGEGSWLTVV.

This clonotype has only a few counts. CDR3 DNA sequence: TGCGCCAGCAGCCAACCCGGGACTACAGGGACCCAGTACTTC. This gives the protein CASSQPGTTGTQYF. This chain connects TRBV4-1 to TRBJ2-5, with 7 bases lining up with TRBD2. CDR3 length: 14 residues. Trimming removed 2 bases from V and 7 bases from J; junction bases left unmatched: 7. Germline-derived CDR1 and CDR2 are MGHRA and YSYEKL.

The rearrangement links TRBV20-1 to TRBJ2-1; D is perhaps TRBD1 or TRBD2 (5 bases each). Germline values: CDR1 DFQATT, CDR2 SNEGSKA (reference sequence). Trimming removed 6 bases at V and 8 bases at J, with 14 bases between. The CDR3 consists of 12 residues. The CDR3: CSAPGTWDEQFF. The CDR3 region has the DNA TGCAGTGCCCCGGGGACCTGGGATGAGCAGTTCTTC.

A word on this clonotype: Being one base from a much bigger clone, this may be a read error. J is TRBJ1-5 and V is TRBV5-1; no reliable D call. Trimming removed 0 bases from V and 0 bases from J, with 10 bases in between. Germline assignment: CDR1 SGHRS and CDR2 YFSETQ. The CDR3 sequence is 16 residues long. CDR3 coding DNA: TGCGCCAGCAGCTTGGGGGCCGATAATAGCAATCAGCCCCAGCATTTT. This encodes CASSLGADNSNQPQHF.

This clonotype was seen a handful of times. This chain joins TRBV9 and TRBJ2-1; D gene ambiguous. In germline, CDR1 is SGDLS, CDR2 YYNGEE. The length of the CDR3 is 14 residues. Trimming left V 0 bases short and J 8 bases short, with 12 bases between. The CDR3 here is CASSVVMASDEQFF. The CDR3 DNA reads as TGTGCCAGCAGCGTAGTGATGGCTTCGGATGAGCAGTTCTTC.

This clonotype was seen more than once but under ten times. The CDR3 DNA sequence: TGTGCCAGCAGAGGGGGGTCTGGTGATACGCAGTATTTT. The encoded protein is CASRGGSGDTQYF. The rearrangement links TRBV2 to TRBJ2-3; D tentatively fits TRBD1 or TRBD2 (6 bases each). Between the trimmed V and J ends, which lost 6 bases and 6 bases, there was a span of 13 bases. This CDR3 has 13 amino acids. Germline-derived CDR1 and CDR2 are SNHLY and FYNNEI. Drawing the rest from reference TRBV2 and TRBJ2-3, the complete variable domain is EPEVTQTPSHQVTQMGQEVILRCVPISNHLYFYWYRQILGQKVEFLVSFYNNEISEKSEIFDDQFSVERPDGSNFTLKIRSTKLEDSAMYFCASRGGSGDTQYFGPGTRLTVL.

This clonotype was counted only a few times. The V call is TRBV9, the J call TRBJ2-1; the match to TRBD2 covers 9 bases. V trimming: 4 bases; J trimming: 3 bases; junction bases outside the gene matches: 5. CDR1 SGDLS and CDR2 YYNGEE come from the germline V gene. CDR3 size: 15 residues. The CDR3 DNA follows: TGTGCCAGCAGCAACCTAGCGGGACTCTACAATGAGCAGTTCTTC. This encodes CASSNLAGLYNEQFF.

At least ten counts were recorded for this clonotype. A junction boundary mismatches the germline segment, possibly from a read error. The chain uses TRBV12-3 or TRBV12-4 and TRBJ2-7, with no clear D. CDR3 length equals 13 residues. The CDR3 DNA reads as TGTCCCAGCAGTTTAGCTCCTCGGACCGGGCAGTACTTC. This codes for CPSSLAPRTGQYF.

This clonotype has just a few counts. CDR3 region: CASSPRAVNEQFF. As DNA, the CDR3 is TGTGCCAGCTCACCACGAGCAGTCAATGAGCAGTTCTTC. V and J are TRBV18 and TRBJ2-1; D gene ambiguous. Trimming cost V 1 base and J 6 bases, with 7 bases left between them. CDR3 length: 13 residues. Germline CDR1 and CDR2: KGHSH and LQKENI.

At least ten counts were recorded for this clonotype. The rearrangement joins TRBV3-1 to TRBJ1-1; weak D call: TRBD1 (5 bases). Trimming took off 3 bases at V and 2 bases at J, with 10 bases between the two ends. This CDR3 has 14 amino acids. Germline CDR1 LGHDT, CDR2 YNNKEL (reference sequence). CDR3 nucleotides: TGTGCCAGCAGCCAGTCCGACAGAAACACTGAAGCTTTCTTT. As protein: CASSQSDRNTEAFF.

In its sample, this clonotype was seen a few times. The chain links TRBV6-1 to TRBJ2-1; 15 bases line up with TRBD2. This CDR3 has 17 amino acids. Unmatched junction bases numbered 5, after V lost 4 bases and J lost 4 bases. CDR1 is MNHNS, CDR2 SASEGT, per germline. The CDR3 loop is CASSGGLAGGRYNEQFF. CDR3 nucleotide sequence: TGTGCCAGCAGTGGGGGACTAGCGGGAGGAAGGTACAATGAGCAGTTCTTC.

This clonotype was recorded many times. Just one base apart from a much larger clone, this may be a read error. The rearrangement uses TRBV28 and TRBJ2-7; tentatively, D is TRBD1 or TRBD2 (5 bases each). CDR1 MDHEN and CDR2 SYDVKM come from the germline V gene. The CDR3 is 13 residues long. DNA for the CDR3: TGTGCCAGCAAGGGACCCAACCCCTACAAGCAGTACTTC. It codes for CASKGPNPYKQYF.

This clonotype was counted between two and nine times. The chain is built from TRBV6-1 and TRBJ2-4; 10 bases are a match to TRBD2. The V and J ends lost 4 bases and 5 bases, in that order; junction bases with no gene match: 20. From germline, CDR1 is MNHNS and CDR2 SASEGT. The CDR3 is 20 amino acids. The CDR3 sequence: CASSARVGASGSPRENIQYF. The CDR3 DNA sequence: TGTGCCAGCAGTGCCAGAGTTGGGGCTAGCGGGAGCCCAAGGGAAAACATTCAGTACTTC.

With regard to this clonotype: This may be a read error, as it is one base from a much larger clone. The rearrangement joins TRBV12-3 or TRBV12-4 to TRBJ1-6, with D uncertain. The CDR3 consists of 15 residues. CDR3 coding DNA: TGTGCCAGCAGTCCGGGCCGCTCCTATGATTCACCCCTCCACTTT. It encodes CASSPGRSYDSPLHF.

This clonotype was recorded at least ten times. The CDR3 sequence: CSALRGVRAQPQHF. In DNA, the CDR3 is TGCAGTGCTCTGAGGGGGGTCAGGGCTCAGCCCCAGCATTTT. The chain employs TRBV20-1 and TRBJ1-5; tentative D call: TRBD1 (6 bases). The CDR3 covers 14 residues. Trimming removed 5 bases from V and 6 bases from J, with 17 bases in between. Germline V CDR1 and CDR2: DFQATT, SNEGSKA (reference sequence).

This clonotype is a singleton in its sample. This could be a read error, since a much larger clone is one nucleotide away. The rearrangement links TRBV7-9 to TRBJ1-2; D is ambiguous. The CDR3 runs 11 residues. CDR1 and CDR2 from the germline V gene are SEHNR and FQNEAQ (reference sequence). Written as DNA, the CDR3 is TGTGCCGGCAGCTGGGACTATGGCTACACCTTC. It yields the protein CAGSWDYGYTF.

This clonotype was detected many times. The CDR3: CASSWGRNNEQFF. The CDR3 DNA reads TGTGCCAGCAGCTGGGGCCGAAACAATGAGCAGTTCTTC. The rearrangement joins TRBV7-2 to TRBJ2-1; tentative D call: TRBD1 (5 bases). The CDR3 consists of 13 residues. Germline V gene data show CDR1 as SGHTA and CDR2 as FQGNSA. V lost 4 bases and J lost 5, with 9 bases in between.

This clonotype was recorded many times. The V gene is TRBV28, the J gene TRBJ2-2; TRBD2 agrees at 9 bases. CDR1 is MDHEN and CDR2 is SYDVKM in the germline V gene. Trimming cost V 7 bases and J 5 bases; bases outside gene matches: 2. The CDR3 totals 13 residues. CDR3 loop: CASTREGTGELFF. CDR3 in DNA: TGTGCCAGCACGCGGGAGGGGACCGGGGAGCTGTTTTTT.

On this clonotype: Being one base from a much bigger clone, this may be a read error. V usage is TRBV6-1 and J usage is TRBJ1-1, with no clear D. The germline V gene has CDR1 MNHNS and CDR2 SASEGT. The CDR3 runs to 14 residues. The ends were cut back, 3 bases at V and 6 bases at J, with 14 bases in the middle. DNA for the CDR3: TGTGCCAGCAGTGATTATAGAAGTGTTTCTGAAGCTTTCTTT. Its translation is CASSDYRSVSEAFF.

This clonotype was seen repeatedly, ten times or more. This chain connects TRBV3-1 to TRBJ1-1, with D hard to call. The CDR3 is 13 residues long. V dropped 3 bases and J dropped 3 bases, with 8 bases sitting between them. The germline CDR1 and CDR2 sequences are LGHDT and YNNKEL (reference sequence). In nucleotides, the CDR3 is TGTGCCAGCAGCCATCCAAGTCACACTGAAGCTTTCTTT. Residues: CASSHPSHTEAFF.

Only a few counts were recorded for this clonotype. The chain recombines TRBV4-1 with TRBJ2-7, with 8 bases lining up with TRBD2. With 3 bases clipped from V and 5 bases from J, the junction kept 9 bases outside the gene matches. CDR3 length: 15 residues. The germline gives CDR1 MGHRA, CDR2 YSYEKL. The CDR3 loop reads CASSQKGLDSHEQYF. The CDR3 nucleotides are TGCGCCAGCAGCCAGAAGGGACTAGATTCCCACGAGCAGTACTTC.

In its sample, this clonotype was seen many times. CDR3 loop: CASSYGSINEQFF. Here the CDR3 DNA reads TGTGCCAGCAGTTACGGGTCAATCAATGAGCAGTTCTTC. The rearrangement links TRBV6-1 to TRBJ2-1; D gene uncertain. Trimming took 5 bases from V and 6 from J, leaving 11 bases between them. The CDR3 contains 13 residues. CDR1 and CDR2 (germline): MNHNS, SASEGT.

In DNA, the CDR3 is TGTGCCAGCAGCCAAAGGGGGGACAGGGTTAATGAGCAGTTCTTC. Translation: CASSQRGDRVNEQFF. The V and J genes are TRBV7-9 and TRBJ2-1; the match to TRBD1 covers 9 bases. The CDR3 totals 15 residues. Germline CDR1 and CDR2: SEHNR and FQNEAQ (reference sequence). V lost 5 bases to trimming and J lost 7 bases; unmatched junction nucleotides: 9.

In this sample, this clonotype turned up many times. In DNA form, the CDR3 reads TGCGCCAGCAGCTCAATACAGGGTTCCACTGAAGCTTTCTTT. Its protein product is CASSSIQGSTEAFF. The chain combines TRBV5-1 with TRBJ1-1; tentative D call: TRBD1 (6 bases). CDR1 SGHRS and CDR2 YFSETQ come from the germline V gene. The CDR3 is made up of 14 amino acids. The ends were cut back, 3 bases at V and 4 bases at J, with 13 bases in the middle.

The chain joins TRBV6-5 to TRBJ2-1; D unresolved. With 3 bases removed from V and 0 bases from J, the gap between germline ends came to 15 bases. The CDR3 totals 17 residues. Per the germline V gene, CDR1 is MNHEY and CDR2 is SVGAGI. The CDR3 loop reads CASSYMGFRGSYNEQFF. CDR3 in DNA: TGTGCCAGCAGTTATATGGGCTTTCGAGGCTCCTACAATGAGCAGTTCTTC.

The chain joins TRBV6-1 to TRBJ2-3; 16 positions match TRBD2. CDR1 MNHNS and CDR2 SASEGT come from the germline V gene. The CDR3 covers 19 residues. V gave up 4 bases and J gave up 3 bases; unmatched junction bases: 10. The CDR3 reads CASSVGLGLAGGITDTQYF. The CDR3 DNA follows: TGTGCCAGCAGTGTCGGCCTGGGACTAGCGGGAGGGATTACAGATACGCAGTATTTT.

The chain employs TRBV5-1 and TRBJ2-3; D is possibly TRBD1 (5 bases). Germline V gives CDR1 SGHRS, CDR2 YFSETQ. The CDR3 covers 15 residues. The V and J ends lost 0 bases and 1 base respectively, with 9 bases between them. This chain's CDR3 is CASSLEWGGTDTQYF. CDR3 sequence (DNA): TGCGCCAGCAGCTTGGAGTGGGGCGGCACAGATACGCAGTATTTT.

This clonotype was counted ten times or more. J is TRBJ2-5 and V is TRBV29-1, with D possibly matching TRBD2 (6 bases). Trimming removed 4 bases from V and 4 bases from J, with 16 bases in between. The CDR3 runs 14 residues. Germline CDR1 is SQVTM and CDR2 is ANQGSEA. CDR3 region: CSVGPRLVGETQYF. The CDR3 nucleotides read TGCAGCGTTGGACCCCGACTAGTAGGAGAGACCCAGTACTTC.